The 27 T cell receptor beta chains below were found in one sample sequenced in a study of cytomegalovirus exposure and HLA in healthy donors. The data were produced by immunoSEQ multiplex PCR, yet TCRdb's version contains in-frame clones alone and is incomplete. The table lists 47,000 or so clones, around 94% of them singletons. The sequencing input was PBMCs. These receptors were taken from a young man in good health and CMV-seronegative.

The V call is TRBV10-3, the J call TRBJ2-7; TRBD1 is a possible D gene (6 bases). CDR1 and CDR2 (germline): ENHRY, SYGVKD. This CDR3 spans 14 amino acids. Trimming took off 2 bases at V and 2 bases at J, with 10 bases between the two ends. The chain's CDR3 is CAISEARGPYEQYF. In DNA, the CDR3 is TGTGCCATCAGTGAGGCCAGGGGACCCTACGAGCAGTACTTC.

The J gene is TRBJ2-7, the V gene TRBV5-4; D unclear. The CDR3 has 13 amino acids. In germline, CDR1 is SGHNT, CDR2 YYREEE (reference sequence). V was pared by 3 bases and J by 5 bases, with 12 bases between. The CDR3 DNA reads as TGTGCCAGCAGCTCGCCAGGCATAGACGAGCAGTACTTC. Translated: CASSSPGIDEQYF.

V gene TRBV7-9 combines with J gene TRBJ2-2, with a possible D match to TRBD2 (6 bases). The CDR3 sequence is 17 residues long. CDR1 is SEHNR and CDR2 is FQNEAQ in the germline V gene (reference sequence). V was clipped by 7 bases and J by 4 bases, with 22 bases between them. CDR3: CASKILGGRLLTGELFF. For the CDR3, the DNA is TGTGCCAGCAAGATTTTGGGGGGACGGCTACTCACCGGGGAGCTGTTTTTT.

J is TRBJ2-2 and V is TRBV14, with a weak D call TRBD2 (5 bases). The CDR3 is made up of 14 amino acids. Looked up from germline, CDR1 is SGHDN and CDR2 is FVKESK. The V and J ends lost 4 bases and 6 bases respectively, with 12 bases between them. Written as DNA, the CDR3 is TGTGCCAGCAGCCCGGGAAGGTACGCCGGGGAGCTGTTTTTT. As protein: CASSPGRYAGELFF.

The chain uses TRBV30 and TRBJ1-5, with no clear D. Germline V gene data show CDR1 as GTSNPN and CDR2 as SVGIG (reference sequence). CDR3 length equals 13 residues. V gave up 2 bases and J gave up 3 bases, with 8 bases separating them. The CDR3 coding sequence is TGTGCCTGGAGTAGTAGCGACAATCAGCCCCAGCATTTT. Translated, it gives CAWSSSDNQPQHF.

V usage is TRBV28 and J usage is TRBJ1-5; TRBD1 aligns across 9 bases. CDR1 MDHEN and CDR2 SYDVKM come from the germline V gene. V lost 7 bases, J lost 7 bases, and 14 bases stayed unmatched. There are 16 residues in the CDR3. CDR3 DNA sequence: TGTGCCAGCATTGAATCTGGACAGGGGAAATTCCAGCCCCAGCATTTT. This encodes CASIESGQGKFQPQHF.

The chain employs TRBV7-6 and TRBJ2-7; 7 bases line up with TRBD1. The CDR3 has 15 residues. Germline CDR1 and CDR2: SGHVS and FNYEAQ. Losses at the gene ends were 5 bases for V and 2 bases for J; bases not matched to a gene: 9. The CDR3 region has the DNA TGTGCCAGCAGCCCCGGGGACAGCCCTGCCTACGAGCAGTACTTC. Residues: CASSPGDSPAYEQYF.

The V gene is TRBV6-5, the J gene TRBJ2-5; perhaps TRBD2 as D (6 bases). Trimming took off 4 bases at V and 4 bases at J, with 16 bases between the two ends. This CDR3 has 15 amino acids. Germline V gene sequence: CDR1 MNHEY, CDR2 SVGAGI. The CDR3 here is CASSLVYGGRETQYF. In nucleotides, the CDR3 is TGTGCCAGCAGTTTGGTATATGGAGGGCGAGAGACCCAGTACTTC.

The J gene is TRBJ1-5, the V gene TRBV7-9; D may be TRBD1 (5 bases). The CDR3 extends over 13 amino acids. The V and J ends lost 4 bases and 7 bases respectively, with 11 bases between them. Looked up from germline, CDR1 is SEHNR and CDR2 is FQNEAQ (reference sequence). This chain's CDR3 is CASSSGGEQPQHF. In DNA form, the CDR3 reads TGTGCCAGCAGCTCTGGGGGGGAACAGCCCCAGCATTTT. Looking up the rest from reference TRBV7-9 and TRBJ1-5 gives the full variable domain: DTGVSQNPRHKITKRGQNVTFRCDPISEHNRLYWYRQTLGQGPEFLTYFQNEAQLEKSRLLSDRFSAERPKGSFSTLEIQRTEQGDSAMYLCASSSGGEQPQHFGDGTRLSIL.

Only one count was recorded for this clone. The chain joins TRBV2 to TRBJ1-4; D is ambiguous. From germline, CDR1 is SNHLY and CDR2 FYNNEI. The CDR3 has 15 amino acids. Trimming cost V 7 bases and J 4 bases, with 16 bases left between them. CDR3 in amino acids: CASTEGRNRNEKLFF. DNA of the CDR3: TGTGCCAGCACCGAAGGGAGGAACCGTAATGAAAAACTGTTTTTT.

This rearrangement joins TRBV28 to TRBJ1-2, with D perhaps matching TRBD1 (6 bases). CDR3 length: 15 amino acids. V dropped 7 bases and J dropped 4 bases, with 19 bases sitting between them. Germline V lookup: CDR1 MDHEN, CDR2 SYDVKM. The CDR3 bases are TGTGCCAGCACCCTCCCGGACAGAGACATCTATGGCTACACCTTC. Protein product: CASTLPDRDIYGYTF.

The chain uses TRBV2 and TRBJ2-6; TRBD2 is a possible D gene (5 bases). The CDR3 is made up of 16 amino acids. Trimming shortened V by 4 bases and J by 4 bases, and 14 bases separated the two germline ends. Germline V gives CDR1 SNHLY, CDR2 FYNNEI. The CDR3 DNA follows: TGTGCCAGCAGTGGAGGGCTTGGGCCCGGGGCCAACGTCCTGACTTTC. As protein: CASSGGLGPGANVLTF.

The CDR3 reads CASRRPGEETQYF. The DNA for the CDR3 is TGTGCCAGCCGCCGGCCAGGGGAAGAGACCCAGTACTTC. The chain couples TRBV11-2 to TRBJ2-5, with D perhaps matching TRBD1 (6 bases). V was pared by 8 bases and J by 3 bases, with 13 bases between. Per the germline V gene, CDR1 is SGHAT and CDR2 is FQNNGV. The CDR3 extends over 13 amino acids.

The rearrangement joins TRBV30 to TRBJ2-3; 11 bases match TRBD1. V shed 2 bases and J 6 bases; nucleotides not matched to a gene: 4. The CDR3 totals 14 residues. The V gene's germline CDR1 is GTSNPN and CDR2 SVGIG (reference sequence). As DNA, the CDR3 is TGTGCCTGGAGTTGGACAGGGGGCGCCGATACGCAGTATTTT. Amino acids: CAWSWTGGADTQYF.

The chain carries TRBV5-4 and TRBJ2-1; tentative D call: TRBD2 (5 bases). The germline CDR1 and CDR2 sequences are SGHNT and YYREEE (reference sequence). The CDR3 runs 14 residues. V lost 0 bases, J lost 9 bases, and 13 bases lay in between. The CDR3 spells CASSLDRGGTEQFF. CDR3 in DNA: TGTGCCAGCAGCTTGGACCGAGGAGGTACTGAGCAGTTCTTC.

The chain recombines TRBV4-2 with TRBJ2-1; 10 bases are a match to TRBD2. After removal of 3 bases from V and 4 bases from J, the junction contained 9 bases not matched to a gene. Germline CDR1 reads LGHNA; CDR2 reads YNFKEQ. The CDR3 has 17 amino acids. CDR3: CASSQSVTAGGYNEQFF. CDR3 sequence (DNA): TGTGCCAGCAGCCAGTCCGTAACAGCGGGAGGGTACAATGAGCAGTTCTTC.

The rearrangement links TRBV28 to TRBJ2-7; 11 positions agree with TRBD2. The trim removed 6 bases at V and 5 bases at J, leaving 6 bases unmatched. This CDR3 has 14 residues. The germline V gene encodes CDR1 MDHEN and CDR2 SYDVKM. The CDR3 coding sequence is TGTGCCAGCAGAACTAGCGGGAGTGTCCACGAGCAGTACTTC. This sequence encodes CASRTSGSVHEQYF. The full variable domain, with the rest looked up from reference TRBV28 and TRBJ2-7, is DVKVTQSSRYLVKRTGEKVFLECVQDMDHENMFWYRQDPGLGLRLIYFSYDVKMKEKGDIPEGYSVSREKKERFSLILESASTNQTSMYLCASRTSGSVHEQYFGPGTRLTVT.

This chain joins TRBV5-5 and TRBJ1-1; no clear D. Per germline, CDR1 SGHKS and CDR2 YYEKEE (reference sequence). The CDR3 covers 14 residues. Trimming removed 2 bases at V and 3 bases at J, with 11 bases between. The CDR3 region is CASSFNGLDTEAFF. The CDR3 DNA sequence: TGTGCCAGCAGCTTTAATGGGCTCGACACTGAAGCTTTCTTT. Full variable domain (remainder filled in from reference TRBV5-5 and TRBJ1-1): DAGVTQSPTHLIKTRGQQVTLRCSPISGHKSVSWYQQVLGQGPQFIFQYYEKEERGRGNFPDRFSARQFPNYSSELNVNALLLGDSALYLCASSFNGLDTEAFFGQGTRLTVV.

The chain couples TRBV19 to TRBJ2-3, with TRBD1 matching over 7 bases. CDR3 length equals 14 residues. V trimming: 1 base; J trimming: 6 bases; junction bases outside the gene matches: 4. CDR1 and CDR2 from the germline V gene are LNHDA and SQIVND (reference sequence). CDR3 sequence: CASSIGSRGDTQYF. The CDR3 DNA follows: TGTGCCAGTAGTATAGGAAGCAGGGGGGATACGCAGTATTTT.

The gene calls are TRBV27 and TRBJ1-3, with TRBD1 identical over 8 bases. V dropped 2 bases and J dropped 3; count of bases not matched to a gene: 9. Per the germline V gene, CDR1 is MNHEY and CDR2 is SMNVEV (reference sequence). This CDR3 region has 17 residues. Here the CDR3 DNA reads TGTGCCAGCAGTTTAAGATGGGGACAGGATTTTGGAAACACCATATATTTT. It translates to CASSLRWGQDFGNTIYF.

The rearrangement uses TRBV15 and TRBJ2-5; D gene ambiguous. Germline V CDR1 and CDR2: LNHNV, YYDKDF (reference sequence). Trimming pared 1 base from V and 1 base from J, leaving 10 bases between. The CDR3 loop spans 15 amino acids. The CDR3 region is CATSRGTESQETQYF. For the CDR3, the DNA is TGTGCCACCAGCAGAGGAACAGAATCCCAAGAGACCCAGTACTTC.

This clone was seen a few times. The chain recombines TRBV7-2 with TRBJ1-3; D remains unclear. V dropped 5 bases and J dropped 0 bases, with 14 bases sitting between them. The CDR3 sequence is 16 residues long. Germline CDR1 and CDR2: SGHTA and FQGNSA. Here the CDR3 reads CASSLIVLSSGNTIYF. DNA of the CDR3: TGTGCCAGCAGCCTTATCGTACTGAGCTCTGGAAACACCATATATTTT.

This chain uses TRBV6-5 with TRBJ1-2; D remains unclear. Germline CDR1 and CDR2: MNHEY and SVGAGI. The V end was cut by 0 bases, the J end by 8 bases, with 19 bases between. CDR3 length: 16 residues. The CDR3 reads CASSYSTGSRSRGYTF. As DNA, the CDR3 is TGTGCCAGCAGTTACTCGACCGGGAGCCGGAGTAGGGGCTACACCTTC.

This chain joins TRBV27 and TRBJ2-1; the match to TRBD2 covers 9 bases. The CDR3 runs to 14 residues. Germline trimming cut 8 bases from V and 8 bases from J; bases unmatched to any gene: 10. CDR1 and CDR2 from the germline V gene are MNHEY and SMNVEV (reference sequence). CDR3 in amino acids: CASGWAGGQDEQFF. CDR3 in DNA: TGTGCCAGCGGATGGGCGGGAGGGCAGGATGAGCAGTTCTTC.

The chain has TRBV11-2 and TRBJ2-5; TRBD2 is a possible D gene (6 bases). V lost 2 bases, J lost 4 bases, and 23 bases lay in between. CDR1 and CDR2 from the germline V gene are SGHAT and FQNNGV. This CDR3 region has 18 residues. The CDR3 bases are TGTGCCAGCAGCTTAAATCATATAGTAGGGAGGAGGAGAGAGACCCAGTACTTC. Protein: CASSLNHIVGRRRETQYF.

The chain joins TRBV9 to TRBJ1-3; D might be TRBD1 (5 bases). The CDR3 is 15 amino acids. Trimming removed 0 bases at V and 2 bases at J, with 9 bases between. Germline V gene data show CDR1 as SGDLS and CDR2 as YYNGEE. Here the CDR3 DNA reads TGTGCCAGCAGCGTAGGGGCAGGGACTGGAAACACCATATATTTT. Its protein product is CASSVGAGTGNTIYF.

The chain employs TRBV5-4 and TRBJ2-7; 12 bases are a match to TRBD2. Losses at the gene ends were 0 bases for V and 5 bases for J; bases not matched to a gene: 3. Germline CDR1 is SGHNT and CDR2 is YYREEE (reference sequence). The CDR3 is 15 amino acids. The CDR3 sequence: CASSLESSGRDEQYF. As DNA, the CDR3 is TGTGCCAGCAGCTTGGAGTCTAGCGGGAGGGACGAGCAGTACTTC.